Listed here are 32 T cell receptor beta chains from one sample, sequenced in a study of T cells in Graves' hyperthyroidism and ophthalmopathy. The TCR beta CDR3 regions underwent amplification using RNA transcripts as the source. The primer set for the first-round RT-PCR of the TCR CDR3 was HTBI. Using its own MiXCR run on the multiplex PCR reads, TCRdb lists one record per CDR3 protein. This sample has about 420,000 distinct CDR3 sequences, with roughly an eighth found just once. The sample taken for sequencing was blood. These receptors all come from a woman aged 18-29 years with Graves' hyperthyroidism.

The genes are TRBV6-2 or TRBV6-3 and TRBJ1-1; D might be TRBD1 (6 bases). CDR3 length: 11 residues. V lost 8 bases, J lost 11 bases, and 15 bases lay in between. The germline CDR1 and CDR2 sequences are MNHEY and SVGEGT. In DNA, the CDR3 is TGTGCCAGCGGACCGGGGGCTAGGGCTTTCTTT. Translation gives CASGPGARAFF.

This clonotype was counted a few times. The CDR3 coding sequence is TGCGCCAGCAGCCAAGATTCGGGGGGGCAATCGAACACCATATATTTT. Translation gives CASSQDSGGQSNTIYF. V usage is TRBV4-1 and J usage is TRBJ1-3, with TRBD1 as a possible D gene (6 bases). The CDR3 consists of 16 residues. V was trimmed by 0 bases and J by 7 bases, leaving 16 bases between them. The germline gives CDR1 MGHRA, CDR2 YSYEKL.

The chain recombines TRBV5-6 with TRBJ2-7; no reliable D call. The CDR3 has 12 residues. CDR1 and CDR2 (germline): SGHDT, YYEEEE. V lost 3 bases and J 4 bases, leaving 8 bases between the germline ends. The DNA for the CDR3 is TGTGCCAGCAGCTCTACAGAATACGAGCAGTACTTC. Protein sequence: CASSSTEYEQYF.

This chain links TRBV7-2 with TRBJ2-4, with 12 bases lining up with TRBD2. From germline, CDR1 is SGHTA and CDR2 FQGNSA. The ends lost 0 bases at V and 0 bases at J; junction bases unmatched: 9. CDR3 length equals 20 residues. CDR3 coding DNA: TGTGCCAGCAGCTTAGCCCCGGGACTAGCGGGTAACCTAGCCAAAAACATTCAGTACTTC. Residues: CASSLAPGLAGNLAKNIQYF.

The table lists this clonotype with many counts. V gene TRBV27 combines with J gene TRBJ1-1, with D possibly TRBD1 on 5 matching bases. The V end lost 8 bases, the J end lost 0 bases, and 13 bases lay between the germline ends. CDR1 and CDR2 (germline): MNHEY, SMNVEV (reference sequence). The length of the CDR3 is 14 residues. CDR3 coding DNA: TGTGCCAGCCTCCCGGGACGCATGAACACTGAAGCTTTCTTT. As protein: CASLPGRMNTEAFF.

This clonotype was picked up many times. The V and J genes are TRBV7-8 and TRBJ2-1, with D possibly matching TRBD1 (6 bases). V was cut by 7 bases and J by 6 bases, with 16 bases left in between. This CDR3 spans 14 amino acids. Germline CDR1 reads SGHVS; CDR2 reads FQNEAQ. The CDR3 region is CASTYTRGFNEQFF. CDR3 DNA: TGTGCCAGCACCTATACCAGGGGCTTCAATGAGCAGTTCTTC.

This clonotype was seen at least ten times. The V gene is TRBV7-9, the J gene TRBJ2-7, with D maybe TRBD2 (5 bases). The V gene's germline CDR1 is SEHNR and CDR2 FQNEAQ (reference sequence). The CDR3 is 13 amino acids. The germline V and J ends were trimmed by 4 bases and 6 bases, with 13 bases remaining between them. The CDR3 nucleotides are TGTGCCAGCAGCTCGATGGCCGGGGTCGAGCAGTACTTC. Protein sequence: CASSSMAGVEQYF. Combining the CDR3 with reference TRBV7-9 and TRBJ2-7 gives the whole variable domain DTGVSQNPRHKITKRGQNVTFRCDPISEHNRLYWYRQTLGQGPEFLTYFQNEAQLEKSRLLSDRFSAERPKGSFSTLEIQRTEQGDSAMYLCASSSMAGVEQYFGPGTRLTVT.

This clonotype was seen repeatedly, ten times or more. The chain joins TRBV7-9 to TRBJ2-1; perhaps TRBD2 as D (6 bases). The germline gives CDR1 SEHNR, CDR2 FQNEAQ (reference sequence). Trimming took off 5 bases at V and 4 bases at J, with 18 bases between the two ends. The CDR3 runs to 16 residues. The CDR3 loop is CASSPPRGNVYNEQFF. The CDR3 DNA reads as TGTGCCAGCAGCCCGCCCCGGGGGAACGTGTACAATGAGCAGTTCTTC.

This clonotype was recorded many times. The chain carries TRBV3-1 and TRBJ2-5; a weak D match, TRBD2 (6 bases). The germline CDR1 and CDR2 sequences are LGHDT and YNNKEL (reference sequence). Deletions cut 1 base from V and 3 bases from J, with 12 bases between. The CDR3 spans 15 residues. The CDR3 spells CASSQASGLEETQYF. The CDR3 nucleotides are TGTGCCAGCAGCCAAGCCAGCGGGCTCGAAGAGACCCAGTACTTC.

This clonotype came up many times. This rearrangement joins TRBV7-9 to TRBJ1-1, with D hard to call. This CDR3 has 13 residues. In germline, CDR1 is SEHNR, CDR2 FQNEAQ (reference sequence). Trimming took off 2 bases at V and 1 base at J, with 5 bases between the two ends. As DNA, the CDR3 is TGTGCCAGCAGCTTAATCCCGAACACTGAAGCTTTCTTT. This gives the protein CASSLIPNTEAFF.

The table lists this clonotype with many counts. The chain employs TRBV9 and TRBJ2-1; 9 nucleotides match TRBD2. The CDR3 sequence is 15 residues long. The junction had 10 bases not matched to a gene; V was cut back by 4 bases and J by 8 bases. In germline, CDR1 is SGDLS, CDR2 YYNGEE. This CDR3 reads CASSQNPGLAYEQFF. CDR3 in DNA: TGTGCCAGCAGCCAAAACCCCGGACTAGCGTATGAGCAGTTCTTC.

This clonotype has only a few counts. The chain uses TRBV19 and TRBJ2-7; 11 bases align to TRBD1. V shed 1 base, J shed 2 bases, and the junction held 1 base outside the gene matches. Germline CDR1 and CDR2: LNHDA and SQIVND (reference sequence). The CDR3 spans 15 residues. In DNA, the CDR3 is TGTGCCAGTAGTATAGCGGGACAGGGGGCCTACGAGCAGTACTTC. Translated, it gives CASSIAGQGAYEQYF.

This clonotype came up a few times. V gene TRBV6-1 combines with J gene TRBJ2-2; TRBD1 aligns across 10 bases. Germline V gives CDR1 MNHNS, CDR2 SASEGT. The J segment lost 1 base and the V segment lost 5 bases, leaving 1 base of the junction unmatched. This CDR3 spans 15 amino acids. This CDR3 is CASSWTGGNTGELFF. DNA of the CDR3: TGTGCCAGCAGTTGGACAGGGGGGAACACCGGGGAGCTGTTTTTT.

Many counts were recorded for this clonotype. The genes are TRBV3-1 and TRBJ2-5; 15 bases align to TRBD2. The CDR3 extends over 16 amino acids. Losses at the gene ends were 5 bases for V and 3 bases for J; bases not matched to a gene: 4. Germline values: CDR1 LGHDT, CDR2 YNNKEL (reference sequence). The DNA of the CDR3 is TGTGCCAGCAGCTCCTGGACTAGCGGGAGGGAAGAGACCCAGTACTTC. Protein product: CASSSWTSGREETQYF.

This clonotype was seen only a few times. CDR3 loop: CASSPTGEGWGYTF. The CDR3 DNA reads as TGCGCCAGCAGCCCTACCGGGGAGGGTTGGGGCTACACCTTC. This chain joins TRBV4-3 and TRBJ1-2, with D unclear. V gave up 4 bases and J gave up 8 bases, with 17 bases separating them. The CDR3 loop spans 14 amino acids. Germline V gene sequence: CDR1 LGHNA, CDR2 YSLEER.

In this sample, this clonotype turned up many times. The chain recombines TRBV5-8 with TRBJ2-7, with TRBD2 identical over 9 bases. The CDR3 is made up of 14 amino acids. Germline loops: CDR1 SGHTS, CDR2 YDEGEE. J gave up 4 bases and V 4 bases, and 6 bases lay outside the gene matches. CDR3: CASSDLAGRYEQYF. DNA of the CDR3: TGTGCCAGCAGCGATCTAGCGGGAAGATACGAGCAGTACTTC.

This chain links TRBV14 with TRBJ1-6, with D perhaps matching TRBD1 (6 bases). Germline CDR1 is SGHDN and CDR2 is FVKESK. Trimming cost V 1 base and J 10 bases, with 17 bases left between them. The CDR3 sequence is 16 residues long. As DNA, the CDR3 is TGTGCCAGCAGCCAAGGGCTAAGAAGCAGGGGATCACCCCTCCACTTT. Translated: CASSQGLRSRGSPLHF.

The chain links TRBV7-9 to TRBJ1-3; no firm D call. Per the germline V gene, CDR1 is SEHNR and CDR2 is FQNEAQ (reference sequence). The V end lost 2 bases, the J end lost 0 bases, and 14 bases lay between the germline ends. The CDR3 extends over 17 amino acids. Written as DNA, the CDR3 is TGTGCCAGCAGCTTAACTCTTCGTGCAACCTCTGGAAACACCATATATTTT. Encoded protein: CASSLTLRATSGNTIYF.

Note on this clonotype: A clone one base away is much larger, so this may be a read error. The chain has TRBV13 and TRBJ2-3; 10 bases agree with TRBD2. The V gene end was trimmed by 4 bases and the J gene end by 4 bases; junction bases not matched to a gene: 5. The germline gives CDR1 PRHDT, CDR2 FYEKMQ (reference sequence). This CDR3 region has 15 residues. The CDR3 protein is CASSSAGGPSDTQYF. The DNA for the CDR3 is TGTGCCAGCAGCTCAGCGGGAGGGCCGTCAGATACGCAGTATTTT.

This sequence joins TRBV29-1 and TRBJ1-1; D is uncertain. The CDR3 is 13 amino acids. Per the germline V gene, CDR1 is SQVTM and CDR2 is ANQGSEA. The germline V and J ends were trimmed by 6 bases and 4 bases, with 15 bases remaining between them. DNA for the CDR3: TGCAGCGTAAACCAGAAGGAGGGCACTGAAGCTTTCTTT. This gives the protein CSVNQKEGTEAFF.

This clonotype was detected many times. The chain joins TRBV5-1 to TRBJ2-7, with D possibly matching TRBD2 (6 bases). The CDR3 totals 13 residues. With 2 bases removed from V and 5 bases from J, the gap between germline ends came to 11 bases. From germline, CDR1 is SGHRS and CDR2 YFSETQ. Written as DNA, the CDR3 is TGCGCCAGCAGCTTATGGGAGGAAAACGAGCAGTACTTC. As protein: CASSLWEENEQYF.

The chain couples TRBV29-1 to TRBJ1-5; TRBD1 is a possible D gene (5 bases). CDR3 length: 13 residues. Germline V lookup: CDR1 SQVTM, CDR2 ANQGSEA. The V end was cut by 6 bases, the J end by 6 bases, with 15 bases between. The CDR3 sequence is CSVGGVGGQPQHF. The CDR3 bases are TGCAGCGTCGGAGGGGTCGGGGGTCAGCCCCAGCATTTT.

This chain uses TRBV4-1 with TRBJ1-1, with 7 bases aligning to TRBD1. After removal of 1 base from V and 2 bases from J, the junction contained 10 bases not matched to a gene. The CDR3 runs to 17 residues. From germline, CDR1 is MGHRA and CDR2 YSYEKL. The CDR3 loop is CASSQGPGTAINTEAFF. For the CDR3, the DNA is TGCGCCAGCAGCCAAGGGCCCGGGACAGCGATAAACACTGAAGCTTTCTTT.

This clonotype has at least ten counts. This may come from a read error, since a much larger clone is one base off. The chain employs TRBV28 and TRBJ2-3; 11 nucleotides align to TRBD2. Germline values: CDR1 MDHEN, CDR2 SYDVKM. The trim removed 6 bases at V and 2 bases at J, leaving 4 bases unmatched. This CDR3 contains 15 residues. The CDR3 sequence is CASSQTSGITDTQYF. The CDR3 DNA follows: TGTGCCAGCAGCCAGACTAGCGGGATCACAGATACGCAGTATTTT.

This clonotype was counted many times. The V gene is TRBV7-2, the J gene TRBJ1-2, with D perhaps TRBD1 (5 bases). In germline, CDR1 is SGHTA, CDR2 FQGNSA. This CDR3 region has 16 residues. The V gene lost 5 bases and the J gene lost 0 bases, with 16 bases spanning the gap. DNA for the CDR3: TGTGCCAGCAGCCTTGACTCCGGGGGGTCTAACTATGGCTACACCTTC. This gives the protein CASSLDSGGSNYGYTF.

This clonotype was recorded a few times. The chain employs TRBV4-2 and TRBJ1-5; 8 nucleotides agree with TRBD1. CDR1 LGHNA and CDR2 YNFKEQ come from the germline V gene. This CDR3 is built from 16 residues. V shed 1 base and J 7 bases; nucleotides not matched to a gene: 9. DNA for the CDR3: TGTGCCAGCAGCCAAGCCCCGACAGGGGTAGAGCAGCCCCAGCATTTT. Protein product: CASSQAPTGVEQPQHF.

At least ten counts were recorded for this clonotype. The rearrangement joins TRBV7-2 to TRBJ2-7; D unresolved. V dropped 4 bases and J dropped 3 bases, with 10 bases sitting between them. Germline CDR1 reads SGHTA; CDR2 reads FQGNSA. This CDR3 has 13 residues. The CDR3 DNA sequence: TGTGCCAGCAGCTCCCCGGACGGCTACGAGCAGTACTTC. Protein product: CASSSPDGYEQYF.

This clonotype was observed a few times. The chain combines TRBV19 with TRBJ2-7, with TRBD1 matching 7 bases. This CDR3 has 14 amino acids. Per the germline V gene, CDR1 is LNHDA and CDR2 is SQIVND (reference sequence). Trimming took 6 bases from V and 5 from J; bases not matched to a gene: 10. The CDR3 spells CASSMRGPGNEQYF. The DNA of the CDR3 is TGTGCCAGTAGCATGAGGGGGCCTGGGAACGAGCAGTACTTC.

The V call is TRBV20-1, the J call TRBJ1-1; TRBD1 matches 7 bases. The germline V gene encodes CDR1 DFQATT and CDR2 SNEGSKA (reference sequence). The CDR3 length is 13 residues. The trim removed 6 bases at V and 2 bases at J, leaving 6 bases unmatched. The CDR3 sequence: CSACGQANTEAFF. The CDR3 nucleotides read TGCAGTGCATGTGGACAGGCTAACACTGAAGCTTTCTTT.

In this sample, this clonotype turned up many times. The chain joins TRBV6-1 to TRBJ2-5; a possible D gene is TRBD2 (5 bases). Germline CDR1 and CDR2: MNHNS and SASEGT. The ends were cut back, 7 bases at V and 6 bases at J, with 15 bases in the middle. The length of the CDR3 is 13 residues. The CDR3 DNA follows: TGTGCCAGCAAGGAAGCGCCTAGCCAGACCCAGTACTTC. As protein: CASKEAPSQTQYF.

This clonotype was recorded many times. The V gene is TRBV7-9, the J gene TRBJ2-3, with 10 bases identical to TRBD2. The CDR3 sequence is 15 residues long. Trimming at V came to 5 bases and at J to 2 bases, leaving 4 bases not matched to a gene. Germline assignment: CDR1 SEHNR and CDR2 FQNEAQ (reference sequence). As DNA, the CDR3 is TGTGCCAGCAGCCCCCTAGCGGGAGACACAGATACGCAGTATTTT. Translated: CASSPLAGDTDTQYF.

The chain recombines TRBV7-3 with TRBJ1-3; TRBD1 might be the D (5 bases). Looked up from germline, CDR1 is SGHTA and CDR2 is FQGTGA. The CDR3 spans 17 residues. V was trimmed by 2 bases and J by 0 bases, leaving 14 bases between them. CDR3 amino acids: CASSLDGTASSGNTIYF. CDR3 DNA sequence: TGTGCCAGCAGCTTAGACGGGACGGCAAGCTCTGGAAACACCATATATTTT.